This T cell receptor (beta chain) is from a study of blood T cell repertoires in COVID-19 (dated by TCRdb to about 2020). The study in broad terms: Samples from collaborators originated in the United States, Italy and Spain and spanned both the acute and convalescent phases of COVID-19. Sample metadata almost always included a de-identified subject ID, COVID-19 status, age in years and sex. The prospective study material was composed of cDNA or gDNA derived from T cells, B-cell-depleted T cells, or PBMCs. Samples were obtained from the ongoing ImmuneRACE study (first 160 participants) and from 950 to 1,500 subjects provided by 6 global collaborators. Where available, HLA class I and class II types were obtained from metadata supplied by the sample provider rather than from assay-based typing. The dataset comprised deeply sampled blood TCRbeta repertoires from subjects exposed to, actively infected with, or recovered from COVID-19. A freely available public database, intended as a resource for researchers studying the immune response to SARS-CoV-2, is where the repertoires were released.

In regard to this clone: Its cognate antigen has yet to be identified. The sample holds no much larger clone one base away, and base qualities are not on file.

Study-wide findings and limitations: The amount of clinical and demographic metadata varied by source and participant and was provided uncurated.

Collaborating institutions collected whole blood in K2EDTA tubes following their own protocols. For TCRbeta analysis, collaborator samples were shipped as frozen whole blood, as isolated PBMCs, or as DNA extracted from either sample type. TCRbeta CDR3 regions were amplified from genomic DNA by means of the immunoSEQ Assay, a bias-controlled multiplex PCR. As for how the authors treated the data: Nucleated cell counts per sample were estimated from amplification of reference gene primers within the assay. To quantify the absolute abundance of each unique TCRbeta CDR3 rearrangement, sequence reads were collapsed and filtered. For each sample, productive Simpson clonality was calculated by taking the square root of Simpson's diversity index across productive rearrangements. TCRdb limited this immuneACCESS table to in-frame rearrangements with V and J called. A share of clones is missing; checked studies link under half to unresolved V genes, and the rest is unexplained. The V and J calls and clone size are taken from that table; D and trimming were inferred from the DNA. In this sample the table shows about 11,000 clones, approximately 90% of which occur a single time. Jointly, the top ten make up 20% to 30% of the sample.

The source is a man aged 25 to 40 with active or convalescent COVID-19. Sequencing was done on a sample of peripheral blood.

The nucleotides are TGCGCCAGCACTTCCCGCGGACAGATCCAAGAGACCCAGTACTTC. It is translated as CASTSRGQIQETQYF. The V and J segments used are TRBV5-1 and TRBJ2-5; the D region possibly corresponds to TRBD1 (6 bases align). The trim is 6 bases for V and 1 base for J, with a gap of 16 bases between the germline ends. CDR1 SGHRS and CDR2 YFSETQ were looked up in the germline V gene. The CDR3, cysteine through phenylalanine, is 15 amino acids long. The only DNA kept is the CDR3, 45 bases in frame from the first base.